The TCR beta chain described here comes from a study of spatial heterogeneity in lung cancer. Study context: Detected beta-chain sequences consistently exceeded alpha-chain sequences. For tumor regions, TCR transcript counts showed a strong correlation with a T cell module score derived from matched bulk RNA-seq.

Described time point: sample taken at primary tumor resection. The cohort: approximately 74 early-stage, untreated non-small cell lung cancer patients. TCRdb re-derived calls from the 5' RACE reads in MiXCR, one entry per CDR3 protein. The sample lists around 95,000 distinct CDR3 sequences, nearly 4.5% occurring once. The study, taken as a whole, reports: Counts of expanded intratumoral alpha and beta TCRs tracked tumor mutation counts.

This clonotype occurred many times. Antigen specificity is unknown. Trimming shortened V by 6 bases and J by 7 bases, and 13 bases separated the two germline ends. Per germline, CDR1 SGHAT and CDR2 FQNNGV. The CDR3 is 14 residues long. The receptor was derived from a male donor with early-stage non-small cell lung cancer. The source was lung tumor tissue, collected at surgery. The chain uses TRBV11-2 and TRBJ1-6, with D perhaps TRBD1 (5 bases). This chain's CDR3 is CASSLGTENSPLHF. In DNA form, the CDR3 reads TGTGCCAGCAGTCTTGGGACGGAAAATTCACCCCTCCACTTT. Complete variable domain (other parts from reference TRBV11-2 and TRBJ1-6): EAGVAQSPRYKIIEKRQSVAFWCNPISGHATLYWYQQILGQGPKLLIQFQNNGVVDDSQLPKDRFSAERLKGVDSTLKIQPAKLEDSAVYLCASSLGTENSPLHFGNGTRLTVT.